The present T cell receptor beta chain was sequenced within a study of vaccination and CD4 T cells after COVID-19. Concerning this clonotype itself: What it binds is not known.

Cultured CD4+ T cells had their DNA profiled by the Oncomine TCR Beta short-read assay. From CD4+ T cells that had been cultured, genomic DNA was extracted. TCRdb reprocessed the PCR reads via MiXCR and lists one record per CDR3 protein. The data show about 15,000 distinct CDR3 sequences, 30% seen once. Treatment specified: roughly 11-day PBMC culture with coronavirus spike peptide pools or control peptides (ViraFEST assay). After expanding antigen-specific T cells with peptide pools, ViraFEST sequenced their TCRs. Germline CDR1 reads MNHNS; CDR2 reads SASEGT. This CDR3 is 14 amino acids long. V lost 4 bases to trimming and J lost 7 bases, with 14 bases between them.

The TCR sequence derives from a human donor with COVID-19. The sequenced sample consisted of cultured CD4+ T cells from blood. The chain employs TRBV6-1 and TRBJ2-1; no clear D gene. DNA of the CDR3: TGTGCCAGCAGTGTCGATATAAGCTGGAATGAGCAGTTCTTC. It encodes CASSVDISWNEQFF.